A single T cell receptor (beta chain) is shown here with its context. This entry belongs to a study of monozygotic twins with inflammatory bowel disease. Total RNA was isolated from whole blood without T cell sorting. The CDR3 covers 14 residues. TCRdb reanalyzed the 5' RACE reads, giving one entry per CDR3 protein sequence and no DNA. The repertoire table contains about 200,000 distinct CDR3 sequences. The chain combines TRBV12-3 or TRBV12-4 with TRBJ2-7; TCRdb selects TRBD1, and the lack of DNA leaves this call unchecked. The sequenced sample consisted of blood. The sequence was collected from a human donor with ulcerative colitis or Crohn's disease, or a healthy co-twin of an affected twin (not recorded which). The CDR3 loop is CASSFRGRYYEQYF.